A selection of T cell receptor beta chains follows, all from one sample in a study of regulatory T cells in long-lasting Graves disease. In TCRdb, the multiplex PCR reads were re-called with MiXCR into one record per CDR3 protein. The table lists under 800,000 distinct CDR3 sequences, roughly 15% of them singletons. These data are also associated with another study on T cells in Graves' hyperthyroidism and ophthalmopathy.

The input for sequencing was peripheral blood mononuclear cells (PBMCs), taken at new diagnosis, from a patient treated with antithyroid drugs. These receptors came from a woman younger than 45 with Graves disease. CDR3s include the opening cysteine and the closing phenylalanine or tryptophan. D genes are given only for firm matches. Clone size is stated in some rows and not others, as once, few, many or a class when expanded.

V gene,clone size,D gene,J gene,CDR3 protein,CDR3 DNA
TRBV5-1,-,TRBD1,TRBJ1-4,CASSRAGGVEEEKLFF,TGCGCCAGCAGTAGGGCAGGGGGAGTGGAGGAAGAAAAACTGTTTTTT
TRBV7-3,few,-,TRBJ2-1,CASSLNPEGEQFF,TGTGCCAGCAGCTTAAACCCAGAGGGCGAGCAGTTCTTC
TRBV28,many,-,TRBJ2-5,CASRPGEGFRETQYF,TGTGCCAGCAGGCCCGGGGAAGGGTTTCGGGAGACCCAGTACTTC
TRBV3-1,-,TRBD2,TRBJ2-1,CASSRTRTSGMDREQFF,TGTGCCAGCAGCCGAACCCGGACTAGCGGGATGGACCGGGAGCAGTTCTTC
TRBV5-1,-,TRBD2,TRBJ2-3,CASSVRTSGSVGTDTQYF,TGCGCCAGCAGCGTGAGGACTAGCGGGAGCGTTGGCACAGATACGCAGTATTTT
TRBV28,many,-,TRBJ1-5,CASSFVGVGNQPQHF,TGTGCCAGCAGTTTTGTAGGGGTTGGCAATCAGCCCCAGCATTTT
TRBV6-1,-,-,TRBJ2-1,CASTGSGKQFF,TGTGCCAGCACCGGCTCGGGGAAGCAGTTCTTC
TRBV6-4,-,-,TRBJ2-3,CASSVSEGSDTQYF,TGTGCCAGCAGTGTTAGTGAGGGGTCGGATACGCAGTATTTT
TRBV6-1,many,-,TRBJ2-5,CASKDGSRETQYF,TGTGCCAGCAAGGACGGATCTAGGGAGACCCAGTACTTC
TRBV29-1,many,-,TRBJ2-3,CSGRDKAGWTDTQYF,TGCAGCGGCCGAGACAAGGCGGGATGGACAGATACGCAGTATTTT
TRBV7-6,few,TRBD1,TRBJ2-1,CASSLASQGIEQFF,TGTGCCAGCAGCTTAGCATCACAGGGGATCGAGCAGTTCTTC
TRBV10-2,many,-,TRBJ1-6,CATAPDGNSPLHF,TGCGCCACCGCCCCGGACGGTAATTCACCCCTCCACTTT
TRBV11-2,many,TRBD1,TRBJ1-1,CASSSRIKTGGANTEAFF,TGTGCCAGCAGTTCACGTATTAAAACAGGGGGCGCGAACACTGAAGCTTTCTTT
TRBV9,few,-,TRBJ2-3,CASSVAGVPDTQYF,TGTGCCAGCAGCGTAGCCGGGGTCCCAGATACGCAGTATTTT
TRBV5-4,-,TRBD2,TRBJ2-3,CASRTSGRLDTQYF,TGTGCCAGCCGGACCAGCGGGAGATTAGATACGCAGTATTTT
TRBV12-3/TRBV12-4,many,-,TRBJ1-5,CASSHRARQPQHF,TGTGCCAGCAGTCACAGGGCCCGGCAGCCCCAGCATTTT
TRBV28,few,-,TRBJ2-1,CASSFWLVSGEQFF,TGTGCCAGCAGTTTTTGGCTTGTATCTGGTGAGCAGTTCTTC
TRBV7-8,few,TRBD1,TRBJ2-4,CASSLVGQGPQNIQYF,TGTGCCAGCAGCTTAGTAGGACAGGGTCCTCAAAACATTCAGTACTTC